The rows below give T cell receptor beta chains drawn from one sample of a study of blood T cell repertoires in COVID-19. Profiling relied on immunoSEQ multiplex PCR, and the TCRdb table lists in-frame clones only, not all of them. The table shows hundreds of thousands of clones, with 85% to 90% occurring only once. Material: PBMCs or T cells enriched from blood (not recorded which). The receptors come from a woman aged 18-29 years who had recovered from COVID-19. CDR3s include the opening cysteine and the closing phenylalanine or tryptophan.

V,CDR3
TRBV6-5,CASSYETGGVEKLFF
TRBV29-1,CSVGGRTEAFF
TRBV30,CAWTDRPNTEAFF
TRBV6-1,CASSGGIGQGFRKETQYF
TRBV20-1,CSASQGAGGYTF
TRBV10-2,CASSESRQGALNGYTF
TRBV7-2,CASSTATGWGTEAFF
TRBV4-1,CASSQAHGISNQPQHF
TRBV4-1,CASSQDRAANYGYTF
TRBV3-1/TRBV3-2,CASSQALTKRGEKLFF
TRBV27,CASSLSGLASGYTF
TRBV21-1,CASSKRTADEQYF
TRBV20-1,CSAGGGGRSYEQYF
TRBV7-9,CASSLAGGRDEQYF
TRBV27,CASSLSSYNEQFF
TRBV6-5,CASRWGPNYGYTF
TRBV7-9,CASSLEGQGPNQPQHF
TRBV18,CASSQNRGNQPQHF
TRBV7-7,CASSLSDRGAAQYF
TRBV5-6,CASKRTGYNEQFF
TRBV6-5,CASRTNLGGNEQFF
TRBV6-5,CASETATNSPLHF
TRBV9,CASKSGTGANSPLHF
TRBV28,CASSFSYEQYF
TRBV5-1,CASSTRTDSSYTF
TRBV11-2,CASSSLRTSGGSHATQYF
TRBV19,CASSQPGQGPPPQHF
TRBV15,CATSRDGQGEETQYF
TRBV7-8,CASSGRGRDKNIQYF
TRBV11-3,CASSTQTGSQETQYF
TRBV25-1,CASSSGTEYGYTF
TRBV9,CASSLTGTYGYTF
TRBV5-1,CASSLAGNEQFF
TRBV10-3,CAIAAGWDTEAFF
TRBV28,CASSLGTFQPQHF
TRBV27,CASSYLGDSNQPQHF
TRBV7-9,CASSLAVGQGGNEQYF
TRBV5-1,CASSLGGVSYNSPLHF
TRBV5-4,CASSLGDRVVTDTQYF
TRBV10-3,CAISELGQSSYNEQFF
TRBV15,CATSRKTGTGLFSPLHF
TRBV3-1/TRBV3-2,CASSRVDSYNEQFF
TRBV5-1,CASSSYIANEQFF
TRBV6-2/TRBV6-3,CASSRPRATSGGAMMWQYF